The entry below describes one T cell receptor beta chain. Its antigen has not been determined. Qualities for individual bases were not recorded, and no much larger clone is one base off. The data stem from a study of T cells in localized non-small cell lung cancer (dated by TCRdb to about 2020). Background on the whole study: T cell repertoires of about 240 early-stage NSCLC patients were analyzed, with tumors being compared against uninvolved tumor-adjacent lungs. The cohort consisted of a few hundred treatment-naive NSCLC patients whose localized lung tumors had been resected. The mean age of the NSCLC patients was about 64 years, with 130 or so men and 107 women.

The investigation overall reported the following: Uninvolved tumor-adjacent lung showed the highest T cell clonality, higher than tumor, which suggests more focused antigenic responses in the uninvolved tumor-adjacent lung. A median of roughly 56 of the top 100 tumor clones were detected in paired uninvolved adjacent lung, and around 27 of these tumor clones were also found among the top 100 clones of the paired uninvolved adjacent lung. Because multi-region sequencing of the tumors was not done, intratumor heterogeneity could not be ruled out. Because the study design was exploratory, TCR variables were selected using unadjusted p-values without false-discovery rate correction. Longer overall survival was associated with higher T cell density in blood, whereas shorter survival was associated with higher clonality in adjacent lung.

The immunoSEQ Assay was used to sequence TCR beta CDR3 regions from DNA. The published analysis was carried out like this. T cell density was computed as TCR beta template counts normalized to usable DNA estimated by amplifying housekeeping genes. Richness was estimated with the preseqR package, extrapolating to 400,000 templates for PBMC samples and 120,000 templates for tissue samples. Clonality was defined as one minus Pielou's evenness. Differential abundance testing on productive amino-acid clonotypes, with a minimum total count of 5 and an alpha of 0.1, was used to identify tissue-enriched TCRs. Repertoire overlap between compartments was quantified with the Jaccard Index and Morisita Overlap Index. GLIPH clustered TCR beta CDR3s with public tetramer-defined viral CDR3s; viral motifs required at least three viral sequences plus V-gene enrichment. Not all clones reach the TCRdb copy of this immuneACCESS table, which keeps in-frame sequences only. Checked studies attribute under half of the gap to unresolved V genes and leave the rest unexplained. That table supplies the V and J calls and clone size; D and trimming were determined from the DNA. Present in this sample are roughly 33,000 clones, 75% to 90% of which were seen just once. The ten largest clonotypes hold roughly 4.5% of the sample.

At diagnosis, peripheral blood, uninvolved tumor-adjacent lung and tumor were collected and were preserved as a mix of fresh-frozen and FFPE material. For TCR repertoire profiling, the blood samples were analyzed as peripheral blood mononuclear cells. CDR3 length: 16 amino acids, cysteine to phenylalanine. Only CDR3 DNA is held: 48 bases, read in frame from base 1. V and J are truncated by 0 bases and 6 bases respectively, leaving an intervening sequence of 17 bases. For CDR1 and CDR2, the germline V gene (reference sequence) lists GTSNPN and SVGIG. This specimen consisted of peripheral blood, obtained before any cancer treatment. The origin of this receptor is a man between 40 and 70 years old with stage I lung adenocarcinoma. The rearrangement joined TRBV30 to TRBJ2-2, and TRBD1 may be the D gene, going by 6 matching bases. The CDR3 region has the sequence CAWSVWAGAVSGELFF. In nucleotide form, the sequence is TGTGCCTGGAGTGTATGGGCAGGGGCTGTCTCCGGGGAGCTGTTTTTT.